This TCR beta chain emerged from a study of T cell responses to AZD1222 COVID-19 vaccine. The data were produced by immunoSEQ multiplex PCR, yet TCRdb's version contains in-frame clones alone and is incomplete. The sample records some 150,000 clones, approximately 86% being singletons. Of note for this clone: Its antigen remains unidentified.

This CDR3 is built from 15 residues. CDR1 and CDR2 from the germline V gene are LNHDA and SQIVND (reference sequence). V shed 6 bases, J shed 1 base, and the junction held 5 bases outside the gene matches. Study outcomes and limitations: Just 5 to 7 AZD1222 recipients were seropositive at baseline. Most donors were white British and more were female, and clonal diversity was possibly underestimated.

This sequence originates from an adult who received the MenACWY meningococcal vaccine as a control. The sample consisted of peripheral blood, taken 28 days after the second dose of the MenACWY control vaccine. V is TRBV19 and J is TRBJ1-3, with TRBD1 matching 8 bases. The CDR3 bases are TGTGCCAGTAGCCCGGGACAGGCTTCTGGAAACACCATATATTTT. As protein: CASSPGQASGNTIYF. Full variable domain (remainder filled in from reference TRBV19 and TRBJ1-3): DGGITQSPKYLFRKEGQNVTLSCEQNLNHDAMYWYRQDPGQGLRLIYYSQIVNDFQKGDIAEGYSVSREKKESFPLTVTSAQKNPTAFYLCASSPGQASGNTIYFGEGSWLTVV.